A single sample is the source of the 26 T cell receptor beta chains below, sequenced in a study of CD8 T cells in Susac syndrome. After extraction with the RNeasy kit, roughly 0.45 to 1 ug of the RNA was reverse transcribed using random hexamers. TCRdb re-analysed the immunoSEQ multiplex PCR reads in MiXCR, keeping a single row per CDR3 protein. The table shows approximately 150,000 distinct CDR3 sequences, with about 90% occurring only once. Sequencing was performed on CD4+ T cells from PBMCs. These TCRs come from a human donor in good health.

The J gene is TRBJ2-7, the V gene TRBV5-1; 8 bases line up with TRBD1. The CDR3 contains 15 residues. The trim removed 0 bases at V and 2 bases at J, leaving 4 bases unmatched. Germline V gene lookup returns CDR1 SGHRS and CDR2 YFSETQ. The CDR3 DNA sequence: TGCGCCAGCAGCTTGGCAGGGGGCGAAACCTACGAGCAGTACTTC. Translated, it gives CASSLAGGETYEQYF.

This clonotype was recorded once. The V call is TRBV20-1, the J call TRBJ1-2; 9 bases are a match to TRBD1. V shed 6 bases and J 9 bases; nucleotides not matched to a gene: 8. Per the germline V gene, CDR1 is DFQATT and CDR2 is SNEGSKA (reference sequence). The CDR3 runs to 12 residues. CDR3 loop: CSASTGGRSYTF. The CDR3 DNA reads as TGCAGTGCCAGTACAGGGGGCCGTAGCTACACCTTC.

The chain combines TRBV5-6 with TRBJ2-5; 9 bases agree with TRBD1. Looked up from germline, CDR1 is SGHDT and CDR2 is YYEEEE. CDR3 length equals 14 residues. V shed 4 bases, J shed 5 bases, and the junction held 6 bases outside the gene matches. In DNA form, the CDR3 reads TGTGCCAGCAGCCCTACAGGGGGCTACGAGACCCAGTACTTC. Translating it yields CASSPTGGYETQYF.

The genes are TRBV5-1 and TRBJ2-5; 9 nucleotides align to TRBD1. The germline gives CDR1 SGHRS, CDR2 YFSETQ. CDR3 size: 14 residues. The J segment lost 4 bases and the V segment lost 4 bases, leaving 5 bases of the junction unmatched. DNA for the CDR3: TGCGCCAGCAGCAGATGGACAGGGGTAGAGACCCAGTACTTC. Translated: CASSRWTGVETQYF.

This clonotype was detected once. In DNA form, the CDR3 reads TGTGCCAGCAGCCAAGATGGGGAGGCCCTCCAGCCCCAGCATTTT. Translated: CASSQDGEALQPQHF. The chain recombines TRBV4-2 with TRBJ1-5; D gene uncertain. Germline CDR1 reads LGHNA; CDR2 reads YNFKEQ. The V end was cut by 0 bases, the J end by 7 bases, with 13 bases between. This CDR3 is built from 15 residues.

DNA for the CDR3: TGTGCCAGCAGTTATGGCCTTAGCAATCAGCCCCAGCATTTT. Translating it yields CASSYGLSNQPQHF. This chain uses TRBV6-2 or TRBV6-3 with TRBJ1-5; no firm D call. Germline V lookup: CDR1 MNHEY, CDR2 SVGEGT. V was shortened by 3 bases and J by 0 bases, with 6 bases between the two germline ends. There are 14 residues in the CDR3.

This clonotype was observed once. The rearrangement uses TRBV5-1 and TRBJ1-1; 10 nucleotides agree with TRBD1. V trimming: 6 bases; J trimming: 3 bases; junction bases outside the gene matches: 5. Germline V gene lookup returns CDR1 SGHRS and CDR2 YFSETQ. The CDR3 is 14 residues long. This chain's CDR3 is CASTSGTGDTEAFF. In nucleotides, the CDR3 is TGCGCCAGCACCTCCGGGACAGGGGACACTGAAGCTTTCTTT.

V usage is TRBV7-9 and J usage is TRBJ2-7; D gene ambiguous. Deletions cut 5 bases from V and 0 bases from J, with 5 bases between. Germline V CDR1 and CDR2: SEHNR, FQNEAQ (reference sequence). The length of the CDR3 is 12 residues. The CDR3 sequence is CASSKSSYEQYF. The CDR3 DNA follows: TGTGCCAGCAGCAAGAGCTCCTACGAGCAGTACTTC.

The V and J genes are TRBV9 and TRBJ2-1, with D perhaps TRBD1 or TRBD2 (6 bases each). The CDR3 contains 15 residues. Deletions cut 3 bases from V and 3 bases from J, with 13 bases between. The germline V gene has CDR1 SGDLS and CDR2 YYNGEE. The CDR3 DNA reads TGTGCCAGCAGCGCGGGGGCTGGTTTCTACAATGAGCAGTTCTTC. Its protein is CASSAGAGFYNEQFF. The full variable domain, its missing parts supplied by reference TRBV9 and TRBJ2-1, is DSGVTQTPKHLITATGQRVTLRCSPRSGDLSVYWYQQSLDQGLQFLIQYYNGEERAKGNILERFSAQQFPDLHSELNLSSLELGDSALYFCASSAGAGFYNEQFFGPGTRLTVL.

V gene TRBV27 combines with J gene TRBJ2-1; 11 bases align to TRBD2. The CDR3 has 16 amino acids. The ends lost 5 bases at V and 3 bases at J; junction bases unmatched: 6. Germline CDR1 and CDR2: MNHEY and SMNVEV (reference sequence). The CDR3 loop reads CASSPLAGGIYNEQFF. The CDR3 DNA reads as TGTGCCAGCAGTCCGCTAGCGGGAGGCATCTACAATGAGCAGTTCTTC.

The chain uses TRBV5-1 and TRBJ1-1; D ambiguous. V shed 0 bases and J shed 5 bases, with 14 bases lying between them. The germline CDR1 and CDR2 sequences are SGHRS and YFSETQ. This CDR3 is 15 amino acids long. CDR3 DNA sequence: TGCGCCAGCAGCTTGGCCTTTGGGGTGGGGACTGAAGCTTTCTTT. Its protein product is CASSLAFGVGTEAFF.

V usage is TRBV19 and J usage is TRBJ2-6; D is possibly TRBD1 (5 bases). The V end lost 4 bases, the J end lost 0 bases, and 7 bases lay between the germline ends. CDR3 length: 15 amino acids. CDR1 and CDR2 (germline): LNHDA, SQIVND (reference sequence). The CDR3 DNA is TGTGCCAGTAGTAAGACAGACTCTGGGGCCAACGTCCTGACTTTC. This sequence encodes CASSKTDSGANVLTF.

J is TRBJ2-3 and V is TRBV7-3; D is possibly TRBD2 (5 bases). This CDR3 comprises 13 residues. Trimming took 5 bases from V and 6 from J, leaving 12 bases between them. Germline CDR1 and CDR2: SGHTA and FQGTGA. The CDR3 DNA sequence: TGTGCCAGCAGCATGGACTTGCTGGATACGCAGTATTTT. Its protein is CASSMDLLDTQYF.

The chain joins TRBV5-1 to TRBJ1-1, with 9 positions matching TRBD1. The CDR3 consists of 14 residues. CDR1 and CDR2 (germline): SGHRS, YFSETQ. Trimming at V came to 5 bases and at J to 7 bases, leaving 9 bases not matched to a gene. The CDR3 DNA is TGCGCCAGCAGTCAAAGACAGGGGGTGGGTGAAGCTTTCTTT. Protein product: CASSQRQGVGEAFF.

The CDR3 protein is CASSLQGAYNYGYTF. The CDR3 coding sequence is TGTGCCAGCAGCTTACAGGGGGCCTATAACTATGGCTACACCTTC. The genes are TRBV12-3 or TRBV12-4 and TRBJ1-2, with TRBD1 identical over 9 bases. The CDR3 length is 15 residues. The trim removed 6 bases at V and 1 base at J, leaving 6 bases unmatched.

The chain couples TRBV29-1 to TRBJ1-2; D not resolved. The V gene's germline CDR1 is SQVTM and CDR2 ANQGSEA. The CDR3 has 11 residues. Trimming pared 4 bases from V and 6 bases from J, leaving 9 bases between. The CDR3 nucleotides are TGCAGCGTTGCCCGCGGGAATGGCTACACCTTC. Protein product: CSVARGNGYTF.

The V and J genes are TRBV27 and TRBJ1-1, with no clear D. The CDR3 sequence is 15 residues long. V lost 4 bases, J lost 1 base, and 13 bases lay in between. CDR1 is MNHEY, CDR2 SMNVEV, per germline (reference sequence). The chain's CDR3 is CASSSAGLPNTEAFF. DNA of the CDR3: TGTGCCAGCAGTTCGGCGGGCCTCCCGAACACTGAAGCTTTCTTT.

This rearrangement joins TRBV29-1 to TRBJ1-1, with D possibly being TRBD1 (6 bases). CDR1 and CDR2 (germline): SQVTM, ANQGSEA. This CDR3 region has 14 residues. V lost 6 bases to trimming and J lost 0 bases, with 14 bases between them. The CDR3 protein is CSVTARGLNTEAFF. In DNA, the CDR3 is TGCAGCGTGACGGCCCGGGGGCTGAACACTGAAGCTTTCTTT.

The V call is TRBV28, the J call TRBJ1-5; the D is unclear. Trimming pared 11 bases from V and 1 base from J, leaving 15 bases between. The CDR3 length is 14 residues. CDR1 MDHEN and CDR2 SYDVKM come from the germline V gene. The CDR3 nucleotides are TGTGCCTCCTTCCGGGGAGGGAGCAATCAGCCCCAGCATTTT. Translation gives CASFRGGSNQPQHF.

The V call is TRBV2, the J call TRBJ2-4; TRBD1 agrees at 7 bases. The CDR3 consists of 14 residues. V lost 7 bases to trimming and J lost 7 bases; unmatched junction nucleotides: 10. Germline V gene sequence: CDR1 SNHLY, CDR2 FYNNEI. Here the CDR3 DNA reads TGTGCCAGCAACAGGGGAATAGGGGACAACATTCAGTACTTC. The encoded protein is CASNRGIGDNIQYF.

The chain employs TRBV5-1 and TRBJ1-1; D is possibly TRBD1 (5 bases). Trimming removed 0 bases from V and 7 bases from J, with 16 bases in between. Germline V gene data show CDR1 as SGHRS and CDR2 as YFSETQ. The CDR3 covers 15 residues. As DNA, the CDR3 is TGCGCCAGCAGCTTGGCCGAGCGGGCAACAGGTGAAGCTTTCTTT. The encoded protein is CASSLAERATGEAFF.

Here the CDR3 reads CSAKPPEGETEAFF. The CDR3 DNA reads as TGCAGTGCTAAACCCCCGGAGGGGGAGACTGAAGCTTTCTTT. The genes are TRBV20-1 and TRBJ1-1; a weak D match, TRBD1 (6 bases). Trimming removed 4 bases from V and 5 bases from J, with 17 bases in between. Germline assignment: CDR1 DFQATT and CDR2 SNEGSKA (reference sequence). This CDR3 comprises 14 residues.

The CDR3 DNA reads as TGTGCCAGCAGCGCGCAGGGGGCAGGGGAGCTGTTTTTT. It is translated as CASSAQGAGELFF. The chain carries TRBV9 and TRBJ2-2; TRBD1 matches at 8 bases. V was pared by 3 bases and J by 8 bases, with 3 bases of the junction left unmatched. In germline, CDR1 is SGDLS, CDR2 YYNGEE. The CDR3 runs 13 residues. The variable domain in full, with the rest retrieved from reference TRBV9 and TRBJ2-2, is DSGVTQTPKHLITATGQRVTLRCSPRSGDLSVYWYQQSLDQGLQFLIQYYNGEERAKGNILERFSAQQFPDLHSELNLSSLELGDSALYFCASSAQGAGELFFGEGSRLTVL.

The chain is built from TRBV5-6 and TRBJ2-2; 11 positions match TRBD1. V lost 4 bases, J lost 10 bases, and 9 bases stayed unmatched. Looked up from germline, CDR1 is SGHDT and CDR2 is YYEEEE. The CDR3 contains 15 residues. The CDR3 bases are TGTGCCAGCAGCATATCCGGGACAGGGGGTGAGGAGCTGTTTTTT. Its translation is CASSISGTGGEELFF.

The chain couples TRBV12-3 or TRBV12-4 to TRBJ2-6; D remains unclear. Trimming removed 5 bases at V and 2 bases at J, with 10 bases between. CDR3 length: 15 amino acids. The CDR3 reads CASSIPLTGANVLTF. CDR3 in DNA: TGTGCCAGCAGTATCCCCTTAACTGGGGCCAACGTCCTGACTTTC.

This chain connects TRBV12-5 to TRBJ2-1; D perhaps matches TRBD1 (5 bases). The CDR3 spans 12 residues. The germline gives CDR1 LGHNT, CDR2 FRNRAP. V was trimmed by 7 bases and J by 7 bases, leaving 11 bases between them. CDR3 protein: CASANSGNEQFF. In DNA form, the CDR3 reads TGTGCTAGTGCTAATTCAGGGAATGAGCAGTTCTTC.